This T cell receptor (beta chain) was sequenced for a study of identical twins. Notes on the study in general: Cord blood beta clonotypes present at high abundance carried fewer insertions; no such pattern appeared in memory repertoires. The models systematically underestimated how much out-of-frame TCR alpha was shared in monozygotic twins. One should note that invariant MAIT and iNKT cells could partly confound zero-insertion analyses.

Healthy Caucasians made up all donors. Regarding this clonotype: The antigen remains unidentified.

The germline V gene encodes CDR1 MDHEN and CDR2 SYDVKM. V lost 6 bases, J lost 3 bases, and 12 bases lay in between. The CDR3 consists of 13 residues. TCRdb reprocessed the 5' RACE reads via MiXCR and lists one record per CDR3 protein. Of some 560,000 distinct CDR3 sequences in the sample, nearly 10% were seen once. The data also belong to a second study, concerning yellow fever vaccine responses in identical twins.

Material for sequencing was PBMCs. The receptor was isolated from a woman aged 18 to 35 in good health. The chain couples TRBV28 to TRBJ2-7; the D gene is possibly TRBD1 (6 bases). The CDR3 here is CASSPVTGYEQYF. The CDR3 DNA follows: TGTGCCAGCAGCCCAGTGACAGGCTACGAGCAGTACTTC.